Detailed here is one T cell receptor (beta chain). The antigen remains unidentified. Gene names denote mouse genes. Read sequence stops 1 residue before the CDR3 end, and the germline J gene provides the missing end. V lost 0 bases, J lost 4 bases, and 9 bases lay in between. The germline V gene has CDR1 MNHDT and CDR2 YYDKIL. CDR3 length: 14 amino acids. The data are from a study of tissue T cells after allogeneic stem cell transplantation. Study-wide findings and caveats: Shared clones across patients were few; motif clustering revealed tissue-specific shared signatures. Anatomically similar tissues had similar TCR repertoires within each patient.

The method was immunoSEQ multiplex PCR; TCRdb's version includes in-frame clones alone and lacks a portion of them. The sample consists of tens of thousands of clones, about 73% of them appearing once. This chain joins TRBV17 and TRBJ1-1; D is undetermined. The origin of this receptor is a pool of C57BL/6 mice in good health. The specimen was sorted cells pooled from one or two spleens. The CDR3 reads CASSREGWGTEVFF. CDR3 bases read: TGTGCTAGCAGTAGAGAAGGGTGGGGCACAGAAGTCTTC.